The next 29 T cell receptor beta chains were all read from a single sample in a study of blood T cells in healthy people across ages. Primers used in a second PCR of about 6 to 11 cycles were a sample-barcoded 5' primer and a J-beta primer mix. MiXCR was run by TCRdb on the 5' RACE reads, yielding one entry per CDR3 protein. The profile covers under 1,100,000 distinct CDR3 sequences, with almost 25% appearing a single time and around 0.75% taken by the ten largest. These sequences were also reported in another study, on T cells of mothers and their children.

Sequencing was carried out using blood. All receptors derive from a girl aged 2-15 years in good health.

This clonotype was observed a handful of times. The V call is TRBV4-3, the J call TRBJ2-5, with 9 bases that match TRBD2. With the DNA end fitting TRBJ2-7 better, the J assignment may be wrong. There are 15 residues in the CDR3. Germline V lookup: CDR1 LGHNA, CDR2 YSLEER. The CDR3 loop reads CASSIGSSGAFEQYF. CDR3 DNA sequence: TGCGCCAGCAGCATAGGATCTAGCGGGGCTTTCGAGCAGTACTTC.

This clonotype was recorded a few times. This chain uses TRBV4-3 with TRBJ1-2, with 9 nucleotides matching TRBD1. The V gene end was trimmed by 1 base and the J gene end by 6 bases; junction bases not matched to a gene: 6. The CDR3 is made up of 15 amino acids. Germline V lookup: CDR1 LGHNA, CDR2 YSLEER. As DNA, the CDR3 is TGCGCCAGCAGCCAAGGGGGACAGGGAGCGGATGGCTACACCTTC. Amino acid sequence: CASSQGGQGADGYTF.

This clonotype was seen a handful of times. The V gene is TRBV12-3 or TRBV12-4, the J gene TRBJ1-2; D may be TRBD1 (5 bases). This CDR3 is built from 14 residues. V was trimmed by 4 bases and J by 5 bases, leaving 14 bases between them. CDR3 residues: CASSSARDFYGYTF. In DNA form, the CDR3 reads TGTGCCAGCAGTTCCGCCAGGGACTTTTATGGCTACACCTTC.

The J gene is TRBJ2-4, the V gene TRBV14; 11 bases align to TRBD1. Germline trimming cut 4 bases from V and 13 bases from J; bases unmatched to any gene: 3. The CDR3 loop spans 12 amino acids. Germline V gene lookup returns CDR1 SGHDN and CDR2 FVKESK. CDR3: CASSPDRGPQYF. The CDR3, as DNA: TGTGCCAGCAGCCCGGACAGGGGGCCACAGTACTTC.

A few counts support this clonotype. The chain recombines TRBV6-5 with TRBJ1-2; tentatively, D is TRBD1 (5 bases). V was trimmed by 2 bases and J by 3 bases, leaving 10 bases between them. The CDR3 is 14 amino acids. CDR1 is MNHEY, CDR2 SVGAGI, per germline. The CDR3 sequence is CASSYEQGYYGYTF. CDR3 bases: TGTGCCAGCAGTTACGAGCAGGGCTACTATGGCTACACCTTC.

This clonotype was counted only a few times. The chain employs TRBV29-1 and TRBJ1-2, with a possible D match to TRBD1 (6 bases). CDR3 size: 11 residues. The V gene's germline CDR1 is SQVTM and CDR2 ANQGSEA. V was pared by 6 bases and J by 6 bases, with 11 bases between. CDR3 protein: CSVTGYDGYTF. In DNA form, the CDR3 reads TGCAGCGTAACAGGGTACGATGGCTACACCTTC.

The rearrangement links TRBV5-1 to TRBJ2-5; D not resolved. The DNA end favors TRBJ2-7, so the J call may be wrong. Germline V gene data show CDR1 as SGHRS and CDR2 as YFSETQ. The CDR3 has 9 amino acids. CDR3 sequence: CATAYEQYF. Written as DNA, the CDR3 is TGCGCCACAGCGTACGAGCAGTACTTC.

The chain uses TRBV12-3 or TRBV12-4 and TRBJ2-1; 11 bases agree with TRBD2. The tail of the sequence fits TRBJ2-5 better, so the J call may be wrong. The CDR3 runs 16 residues. The CDR3 coding sequence is TGTGCCAGCAGTCCCACTAGCGGGGGTCGGCAAGAGACCCAGTACTTC. This encodes CASSPTSGGRQETQYF.

This chain links TRBV7-2 with TRBJ1-2; D is unclear. CDR3 size: 14 residues. Trimming took 0 bases from V and 2 from J, leaving 7 bases between them. Germline CDR1 and CDR2: SGHTA and FQGNSA. The CDR3 DNA reads TGTGCCAGCAGCTTAGCGGCTCAGAACTATGGCTACACCTTC. Translation gives CASSLAAQNYGYTF.

Ten or more counts support this clonotype. The chain joins TRBV11-2 to TRBJ2-6; unclear D gene. Germline loops: CDR1 SGHAT, CDR2 FQNNGV. The V end was cut by 2 bases, the J end by 3 bases, with 8 bases between. The CDR3 length is 15 residues. CDR3: CASSLRSFGANVLTF. For the CDR3, the DNA is TGTGCCAGCAGCTTACGCAGCTTTGGGGCCAACGTCCTGACTTTC.

The V gene is TRBV20-1, the J gene TRBJ2-5; 13 positions match TRBD2. Germline values: CDR1 DFQATT, CDR2 SNEGSKA (reference sequence). CDR3 length equals 14 residues. V lost 5 bases to trimming and J lost 5 bases; unmatched junction nucleotides: 5. CDR3 in amino acids: CSASKTSGGETQYF. In DNA form, the CDR3 reads TGCAGTGCTTCCAAGACTAGCGGGGGGGAGACCCAGTACTTC.

This chain connects TRBV5-6 to TRBJ1-6; D is unclear. The length of the CDR3 is 14 residues. CDR1 is SGHDT, CDR2 YYEEEE, per germline. Trimming took 1 base from V and 9 from J, leaving 11 bases between them. The CDR3 nucleotides read TGTGCCAGCAGCTTGTGGCCCCCTGGTTCACCCCTCCACTTT. This gives the protein CASSLWPPGSPLHF.

The rearrangement uses TRBV27 and TRBJ1-1; D is perhaps TRBD1 (5 bases). Germline V gene data show CDR1 as MNHEY and CDR2 as SMNVEV (reference sequence). This CDR3 has 15 amino acids. The V end lost 7 bases, the J end lost 4 bases, and 19 bases lay between the germline ends. The CDR3 protein is CASTRTPGRGTEAFF. In DNA form, the CDR3 reads TGTGCCAGCACTAGAACACCCGGGAGGGGCACTGAAGCTTTCTTT.

A single count supports this clonotype. The chain employs TRBV27 and TRBJ1-6; TRBD1 agrees at 7 bases. Trimming at V came to 7 bases and at J to 7 bases, leaving 4 bases not matched to a gene. CDR1 MNHEY and CDR2 SMNVEV come from the germline V gene (reference sequence). The CDR3 loop spans 13 amino acids. The chain's CDR3 is CASTPTGNSPLHF. In DNA form, the CDR3 reads TGTGCCAGCACCCCGACAGGGAATTCACCCCTCCACTTT.

The sample holds a few counts of this clonotype. The V call is TRBV20-1, the J call TRBJ1-4, with D unresolved. V dropped 3 bases and J dropped 5 bases, with 13 bases sitting between them. CDR1 is DFQATT, CDR2 SNEGSKA, per germline (reference sequence). CDR3 length: 14 amino acids. The chain's CDR3 is CSASASLLNEKLFF. The CDR3 DNA is TGCAGTGCTAGTGCCTCTCTCCTAAATGAAAAACTGTTTTTT.

The chain uses TRBV9 and TRBJ2-5; D is unclear. The CDR3 loop spans 13 amino acids. Germline V CDR1 and CDR2: SGDLS, YYNGEE. V was cut by 0 bases and J by 4 bases, with 7 bases left in between. The CDR3 loop is CASSVGGLETQYF. In nucleotides, the CDR3 is TGTGCCAGCAGCGTAGGAGGTTTAGAGACCCAGTACTTC.

CDR3 bases: TGTGCCAGCACCATCGGGGGTCGGCTCGGGGAGCTGTTTTTT. This sequence encodes CASTIGGRLGELFF. This rearrangement joins TRBV7-2 to TRBJ2-2, with a possible D match to TRBD2 (6 bases). Germline lookup yields CDR1 SGHTA and CDR2 FQGNSA. Trimming shortened V by 7 bases and J by 7 bases, and 16 bases separated the two germline ends. The CDR3 spans 14 residues.

This clonotype was seen only a few times. The chain has TRBV24-1 and TRBJ2-5, with 7 nucleotides matching TRBD1. Germline CDR1 is KGHDR and CDR2 is SFDVKD. The CDR3 totals 12 residues. V was pared by 12 bases and J by 4 bases, with 7 bases of the junction left unmatched. CDR3 loop: CAPRQGPETQYF. The CDR3, as DNA: TGTGCCCCCCGACAGGGTCCAGAGACCCAGTACTTC.

V and J are TRBV20-1 and TRBJ2-2; D is unresolved. V was cut by 3 bases and J by 1 base, with 6 bases left in between. CDR3 length: 13 residues. Germline loops: CDR1 DFQATT, CDR2 SNEGSKA (reference sequence). DNA of the CDR3: TGCAGTGCTAGCCAGGAGAACACCGGGGAGCTGTTTTTT. Its translation is CSASQENTGELFF.

This clonotype has more than one count but fewer than ten. The J gene is TRBJ2-7, the V gene TRBV20-1; the match to TRBD1 covers 10 bases. The CDR3 spans 14 residues. Germline V gene lookup returns CDR1 DFQATT and CDR2 SNEGSKA (reference sequence). V was clipped by 3 bases and J by 0 bases; unmatched bases: 2. In DNA, the CDR3 is TGCAGTGCTAGGGGACAGGGGTCCTCCTACGAGCAGTACTTC. This sequence encodes CSARGQGSSYEQYF.

The table lists this clonotype with a few counts. This rearrangement joins TRBV6-2 or TRBV6-3 to TRBJ2-7; D is unclear. Germline CDR1 reads MNHEY; CDR2 reads SVGEGT. This CDR3 comprises 13 residues. V was cut by 4 bases and J by 4 bases, with 11 bases left in between. Here the CDR3 reads CASSSSMGYEQYF. CDR3 DNA: TGTGCCAGCAGTTCCTCAATGGGATACGAGCAGTACTTC.

DNA for the CDR3: TGTGCCAGCAGTAGAAATAGAGGACTCAAGAACACTGAAGCTTTCTTT. This gives the protein CASSRNRGLKNTEAFF. V usage is TRBV25-1 and J usage is TRBJ1-1, with D unresolved. The ends were cut back, 5 bases at V and 1 base at J, with 17 bases in the middle. Per the germline V gene, CDR1 is MGHDK and CDR2 is SYGVNS. The length of the CDR3 is 16 residues.

The chain recombines TRBV29-1 with TRBJ2-3; D possibly matches TRBD1 or TRBD2 (5 bases each). The CDR3 contains 13 residues. Trimming cost V 3 bases and J 7 bases, with 14 bases left between them. Per germline, CDR1 SQVTM and CDR2 ANQGSEA. CDR3 DNA sequence: TGCAGCGTTGATATTATCGAGGGACATACGCAGTATTTT. Its protein product is CSVDIIEGHTQYF.

The V call is TRBV12-3 or TRBV12-4, the J call TRBJ1-2; TRBD1 matches 9 bases. The CDR3 runs to 17 residues. Losses at the gene ends were 8 bases for V and 4 bases for J; bases not matched to a gene: 17. This CDR3 reads CASFDTDRGETFYGYTF. Written as DNA, the CDR3 is TGTGCCAGCTTTGATACCGACAGGGGGGAAACGTTCTATGGCTACACCTTC.

The table lists this clonotype with a few counts. The chain links TRBV9 to TRBJ2-5; 12 nucleotides line up with TRBD2. Near its end, the DNA agrees better with TRBJ2-1, so the J call may be wrong. There are 13 residues in the CDR3. Germline assignment: CDR1 SGDLS and CDR2 YYNGEE. CDR3 protein: CASSRLAGEGQFF. DNA of the CDR3: TGTGCCAGCAGCCGACTAGCGGGAGAGGGGCAGTTCTTC.

In this sample, this clonotype turned up a few times. The DNA for the CDR3 is TGCGCCAGCAGCCAAGATTTAGGGACAGTCCGCAATCAGCCCCAGCATTTT. This translates into CASSQDLGTVRNQPQHF. The chain employs TRBV4-3 and TRBJ1-5; 7 bases match TRBD1. Germline V gives CDR1 LGHNA, CDR2 YSLEER. Unmatched junction bases numbered 7, after V lost 0 bases and J lost 2 bases. The CDR3 totals 17 residues.

The CDR3 is CASRLAGTNVYNEQFF. The CDR3 nucleotides are TGTGCCAGTAGATTGGCCGGGACTAATGTCTACAATGAGCAGTTCTTC. The chain links TRBV28 to TRBJ2-1; TRBD2 matches 7 bases. In germline, CDR1 is MDHEN, CDR2 SYDVKM. The CDR3 covers 16 residues. V shed 9 bases and J 3 bases; nucleotides not matched to a gene: 14. The full variable domain, in which reference TRBV28 and TRBJ2-1 provide the parts outside the CDR3, is DVKVTQSSRYLVKRTGEKVFLECVQDMDHENMFWYRQDPGLGLRLIYFSYDVKMKEKGDIPEGYSVSREKKERFSLILESASTNQTSMYLCASRLAGTNVYNEQFFGPGTRLTVL.

Only a few counts were recorded for this clonotype. The chain is built from TRBV3-1 and TRBJ1-1; a possible D gene is TRBD1 (6 bases). Germline CDR1 is LGHDT and CDR2 is YNNKEL (reference sequence). With 4 bases removed from V and 4 bases from J, the gap between germline ends came to 13 bases. This CDR3 spans 14 amino acids. This CDR3 reads CASSPHGGGTEAFF. The CDR3 coding sequence is TGTGCCAGCAGCCCTCACGGGGGCGGCACTGAAGCTTTCTTT. Together with reference TRBV3-1 and TRBJ1-1, the CDR3 gives the full variable domain: DTAVSQTPKYLVTQMGNDKSIKCEQNLGHDTMYWYKQDSKKFLKIMFSYNNKELIINETVPNRFSPKSPDKAHLNLHINSLELGDSAVYFCASSPHGGGTEAFFGQGTRLTVV.

The chain is built from TRBV7-8 and TRBJ2-3, with TRBD2 matching over 11 bases. Germline V gene data show CDR1 as SGHVS and CDR2 as FQNEAQ. This CDR3 contains 15 residues. V lost 5 bases to trimming and J lost 5 bases; unmatched junction nucleotides: 6. The CDR3 sequence: CASSASGGFGDTQYF. The CDR3 DNA is TGTGCCAGCAGCGCTAGCGGGGGGTTCGGAGATACGCAGTATTTT.